The 12 T cell receptor beta chains reported below all come from one sample, sequenced in a study of blood T cell repertoires in COVID-19. Assay used: immunoSEQ multiplex PCR; TCRdb lists only in-frame clones, some missing. The data show 250,000 to 300,000 clones, about nine tenths seen once. The specimen sequenced was peripheral blood. The receptors come from a woman aged 50 to 60 with COVID-19, enrolled during active disease.

The J gene is TRBJ2-1, the V gene TRBV3-1 (or the pseudogene TRBV3-2); 11 nucleotides agree with TRBD1. The CDR3 totals 16 residues. Unmatched junction bases numbered 12, after V lost 4 bases and J lost 10 bases. Germline V gene lookup returns CDR1 LGHDT and CDR2 YNNKEL (reference sequence). The CDR3 loop reads CASSLAPGTGGGEQFF. Written as DNA, the CDR3 is TGTGCCAGCAGCCTCGCCCCCGGGACAGGGGGAGGCGAGCAGTTCTTC.

The chain links TRBV11-3 to TRBJ2-1; 7 bases map to TRBD1. Germline V gene lookup returns CDR1 SGHNT and CDR2 YENEEA. V lost 5 bases to trimming and J lost 9 bases; unmatched junction nucleotides: 7. This CDR3 spans 13 amino acids. The CDR3: CASSPRQGGEQFF. CDR3 coding DNA: TGTGCCAGCAGCCCGAGACAGGGTGGTGAGCAGTTCTTC.

This clone was recorded a few times. The chain carries TRBV5-4 and TRBJ1-2; 7 bases match TRBD1. The CDR3 has 16 residues. Trimming removed 0 bases from V and 3 bases from J; junction bases left unmatched: 8. Per the germline V gene, CDR1 is SGHNT and CDR2 is YYREEE (reference sequence). The CDR3 DNA is TGTGCCAGCAGCTTGGCTAGACAGGGCGCGGACTATGGCTACACCTTC. It codes for CASSLARQGADYGYTF.

The V and J genes are TRBV21-1 and TRBJ2-7; TRBD1 was called by the table and not checked on the DNA. TRBV21-1 is a pseudogene segment. The CDR3 has 14 residues. CDR3 bases: TGTGCCAGCCCCCCAGGGGATCGTAGGCGCGAGCAGTACTTC. Its translation: CASPPGDRRREQYF.

The chain joins TRBV14 to TRBJ2-7; 9 bases fit TRBD1. Germline V lookup: CDR1 SGHDN, CDR2 FVKESK. The CDR3 contains 15 residues. With V trimmed by 0 bases and J by 3 bases, 3 bases remained unmatched. The CDR3 nucleotides are TGTGCCAGCAGCCAAGATAGGGACAGGGTCTACGAGCAGTACTTC. Its translation: CASSQDRDRVYEQYF.

This clone is a singleton in its sample. V gene TRBV5-1 combines with J gene TRBJ2-7; 7 bases align to TRBD1. Germline loops: CDR1 SGHRS, CDR2 YFSETQ. Losses at the gene ends were 0 bases for V and 1 base for J; bases not matched to a gene: 4. The length of the CDR3 is 15 residues. The CDR3 loop reads CASSLDDRESYEQYF. CDR3 in DNA: TGCGCCAGCAGCTTGGATGACAGGGAGTCCTACGAGCAGTACTTC.

This clone has only one observation. The chain couples TRBV2 to TRBJ2-2; TRBD2 agrees at 8 bases. V was pared by 6 bases and J by 6 bases, with 6 bases of the junction left unmatched. The CDR3 loop spans 14 amino acids. The V gene's germline CDR1 is SNHLY and CDR2 FYNNEI. The CDR3 DNA is TGTGCCAGCAGGGAACTAGCGGTTCCCGGGGAGCTGTTTTTT. This translates into CASRELAVPGELFF.

The chain has TRBV12-3 or TRBV12-4 and TRBJ1-1; no firm D call. The CDR3 contains 11 residues. V shed 4 bases and J shed 4 bases, with 4 bases lying between them. As DNA, the CDR3 is TGTGCCAGCAGTTACGGCACTGAAGCTTTCTTT. This translates into CASSYGTEAFF.

The V call is TRBV30, the J call TRBJ2-7, with TRBD2 matching over 7 bases. The J segment lost 3 bases and the V segment lost 3 bases, leaving 14 bases of the junction unmatched. Germline CDR1 is GTSNPN and CDR2 is SVGIG (reference sequence). This CDR3 is built from 16 residues. Written as DNA, the CDR3 is TGTGCCTGGAGACTAGGAGCCGGACTAGGGGACTACGAGCAGTACTTC. As protein: CAWRLGAGLGDYEQYF.

This rearrangement joins TRBV28 to TRBJ2-5; 7 bases align to TRBD1. Germline V lookup: CDR1 MDHEN, CDR2 SYDVKM. The CDR3 sequence is 14 residues long. With 5 bases clipped from V and 5 bases from J, the junction kept 8 bases outside the gene matches. The CDR3 protein is CASSVTGVAETQYF. The CDR3 bases are TGTGCCAGCAGTGTCACAGGGGTGGCGGAGACCCAGTACTTC.

In its sample, this clone was seen once. This rearrangement joins TRBV5-1 to TRBJ2-3, with D maybe TRBD2 (7 bases). Trimming removed 9 bases at V and 2 bases at J, with 16 bases between. The CDR3 is 14 amino acids. Germline V lookup: CDR1 SGHRS, CDR2 YFSETQ. In DNA form, the CDR3 reads TGCGCCACCAACCCGGGGGGCTCCACAGATACGCAGTATTTT. Amino acids: CATNPGGSTDTQYF. Supplemented by reference TRBV5-1 and TRBJ2-3, the full variable domain reads KAGVTQTPRYLIKTRGQQVTLSCSPISGHRSVSWYQQTPGQGLQFLFEYFSETQRNKGNFPGRFSGRQFSNSRSEMNVSTLELGDSALYLCATNPGGSTDTQYFGPGTRLTVL.

The chain is built from TRBV3-1 (or the pseudogene TRBV3-2) and TRBJ2-7, with 11 bases that match TRBD2. The junction had 7 bases not matched to a gene; V was cut back by 3 bases and J by 6 bases. CDR3 length equals 15 residues. CDR1 LGHDT and CDR2 YNNKEL come from the germline V gene (reference sequence). The chain's CDR3 is CASSHSLAGVIEQYF. CDR3 DNA sequence: TGTGCCAGCAGCCACTCACTAGCGGGAGTAATCGAGCAGTACTTC.